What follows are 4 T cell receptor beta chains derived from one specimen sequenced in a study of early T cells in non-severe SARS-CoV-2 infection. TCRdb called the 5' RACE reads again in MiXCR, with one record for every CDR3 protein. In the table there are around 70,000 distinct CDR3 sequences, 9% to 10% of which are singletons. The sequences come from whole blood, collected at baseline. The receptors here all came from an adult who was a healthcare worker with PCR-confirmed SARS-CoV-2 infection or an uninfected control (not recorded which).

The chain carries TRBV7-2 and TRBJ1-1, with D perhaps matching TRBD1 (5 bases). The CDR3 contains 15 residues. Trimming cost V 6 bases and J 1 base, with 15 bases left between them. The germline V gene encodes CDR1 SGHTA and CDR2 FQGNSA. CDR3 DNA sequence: TGTGCCAGCAGTCAGACAGTCAATCGGAACACTGAAGCTTTCTTT. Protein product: CASSQTVNRNTEAFF.

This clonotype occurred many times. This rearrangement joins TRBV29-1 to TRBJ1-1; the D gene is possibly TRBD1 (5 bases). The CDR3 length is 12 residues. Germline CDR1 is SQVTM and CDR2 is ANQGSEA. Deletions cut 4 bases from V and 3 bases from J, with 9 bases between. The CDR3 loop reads CSVVQGHTEAFF. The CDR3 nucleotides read TGCAGCGTTGTGCAGGGTCACACTGAAGCTTTCTTT.

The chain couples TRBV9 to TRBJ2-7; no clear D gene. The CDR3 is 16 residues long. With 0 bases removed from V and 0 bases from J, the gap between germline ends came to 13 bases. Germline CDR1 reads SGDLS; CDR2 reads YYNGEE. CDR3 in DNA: TGTGCCAGCAGCGTAGTCGGCGCAGCAAGCTCCTACGAGCAGTACTTC. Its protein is CASSVVGAASSYEQYF.

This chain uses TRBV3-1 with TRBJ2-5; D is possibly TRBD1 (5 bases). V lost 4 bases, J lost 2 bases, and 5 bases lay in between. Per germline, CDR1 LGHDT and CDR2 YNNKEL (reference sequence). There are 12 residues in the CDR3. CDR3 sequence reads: CASSRQQETQYF. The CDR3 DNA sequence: TGTGCCAGCAGCCGACAGCAAGAGACCCAGTACTTC.